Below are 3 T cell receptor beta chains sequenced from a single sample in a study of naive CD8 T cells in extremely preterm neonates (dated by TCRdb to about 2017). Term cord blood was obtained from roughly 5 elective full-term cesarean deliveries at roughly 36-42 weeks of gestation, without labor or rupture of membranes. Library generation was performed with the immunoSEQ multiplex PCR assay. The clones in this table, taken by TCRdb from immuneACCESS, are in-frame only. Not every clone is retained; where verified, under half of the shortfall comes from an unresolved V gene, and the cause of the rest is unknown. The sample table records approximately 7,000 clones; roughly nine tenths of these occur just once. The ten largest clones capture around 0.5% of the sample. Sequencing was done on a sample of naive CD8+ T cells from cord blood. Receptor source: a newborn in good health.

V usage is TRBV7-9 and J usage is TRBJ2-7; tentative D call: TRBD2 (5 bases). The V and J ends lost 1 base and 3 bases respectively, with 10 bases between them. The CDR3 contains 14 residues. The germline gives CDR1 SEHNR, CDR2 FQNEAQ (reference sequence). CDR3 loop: CASSLGVAIYEQYF. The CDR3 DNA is TGTGCCAGCAGCTTAGGGGTAGCGATCTACGAGCAGTACTTC.

The CDR3 DNA is TGTGCCTGGAGTGTACCCTTCGGGGGGCGAGTGGACTATGGCTACACCTTC. Translating gives CAWSVPFGGRVDYGYTF. J is TRBJ1-2 and V is TRBV30; a possible D gene is TRBD1 (6 bases). Trimming took off 0 bases at V and 3 bases at J, with 20 bases between the two ends. The CDR3 has 17 amino acids. Per the germline V gene, CDR1 is GTSNPN and CDR2 is SVGIG (reference sequence).

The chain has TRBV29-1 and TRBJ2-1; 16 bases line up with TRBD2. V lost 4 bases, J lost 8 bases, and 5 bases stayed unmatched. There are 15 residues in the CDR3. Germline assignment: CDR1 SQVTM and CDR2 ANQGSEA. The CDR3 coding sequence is TGCAGCGTTGGGGGGACTAGCGGGAGGGTTGATGAGCAGTTCTTC. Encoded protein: CSVGGTSGRVDEQFF.